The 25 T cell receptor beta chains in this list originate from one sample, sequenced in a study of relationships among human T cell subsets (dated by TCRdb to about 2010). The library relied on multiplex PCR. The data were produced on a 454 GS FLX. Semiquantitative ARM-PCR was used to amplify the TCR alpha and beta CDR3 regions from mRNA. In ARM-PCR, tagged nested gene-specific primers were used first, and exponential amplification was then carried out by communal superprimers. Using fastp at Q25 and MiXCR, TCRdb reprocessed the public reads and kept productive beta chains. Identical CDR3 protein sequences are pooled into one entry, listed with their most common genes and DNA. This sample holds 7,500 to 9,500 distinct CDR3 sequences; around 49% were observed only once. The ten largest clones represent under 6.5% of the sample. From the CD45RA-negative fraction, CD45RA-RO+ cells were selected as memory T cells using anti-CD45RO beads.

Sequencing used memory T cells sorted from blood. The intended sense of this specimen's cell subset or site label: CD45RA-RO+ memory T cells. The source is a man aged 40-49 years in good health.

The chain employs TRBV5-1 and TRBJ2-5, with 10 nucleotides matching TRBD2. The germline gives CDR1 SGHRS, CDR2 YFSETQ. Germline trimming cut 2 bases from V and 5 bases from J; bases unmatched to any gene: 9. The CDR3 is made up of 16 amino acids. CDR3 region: CASSLGTSVSGETQYF. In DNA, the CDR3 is TGCGCCAGCAGCTTAGGGACTAGCGTGTCTGGGGAGACCCAGTACTTC.

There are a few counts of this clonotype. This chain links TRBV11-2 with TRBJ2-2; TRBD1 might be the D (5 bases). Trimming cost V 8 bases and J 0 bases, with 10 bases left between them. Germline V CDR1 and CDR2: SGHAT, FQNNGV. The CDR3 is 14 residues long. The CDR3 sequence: CASGRTPNTGELFF. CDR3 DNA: TGTGCCAGCGGCCGGACACCGAACACCGGGGAGCTGTTTTTT. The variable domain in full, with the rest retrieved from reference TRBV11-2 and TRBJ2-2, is EAGVAQSPRYKIIEKRQSVAFWCNPISGHATLYWYQQILGQGPKLLIQFQNNGVVDDSQLPKDRFSAERLKGVDSTLKIQPAKLEDSAVYLCASGRTPNTGELFFGEGSRLTVL.

The CDR3 sequence is CAWTGSSYNEQFF. The DNA of the CDR3 is TGTGCCTGGACAGGGAGCTCCTACAATGAGCAGTTCTTC. V usage is TRBV30 and J usage is TRBJ2-1; TRBD1 or TRBD2 may be the D gene (5 bases each). Trimming left V 4 bases short and J 0 bases short, with 7 bases between. CDR3 size: 13 residues. Germline CDR1 is GTSNPN and CDR2 is SVGIG (reference sequence).

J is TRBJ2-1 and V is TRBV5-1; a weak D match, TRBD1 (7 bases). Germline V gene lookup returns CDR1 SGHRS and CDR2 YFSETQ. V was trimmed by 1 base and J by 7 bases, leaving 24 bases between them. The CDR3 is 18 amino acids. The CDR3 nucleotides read TGCGCCAGCAGCTTGCAGCAGGGGGGCCGTGGGCAGGCGAATGAGCAGTTCTTC. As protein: CASSLQQGGRGQANEQFF.

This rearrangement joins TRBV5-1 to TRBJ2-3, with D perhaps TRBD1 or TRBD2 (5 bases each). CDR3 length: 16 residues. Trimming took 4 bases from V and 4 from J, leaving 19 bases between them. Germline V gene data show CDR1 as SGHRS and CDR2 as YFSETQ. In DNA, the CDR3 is TGCGCCAGCAGCCCGGGGACCAATGAAATTGCAGATACGCAGTATTTT. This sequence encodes CASSPGTNEIADTQYF. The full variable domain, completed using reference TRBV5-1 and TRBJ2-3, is KAGVTQTPRYLIKTRGQQVTLSCSPISGHRSVSWYQQTPGQGLQFLFEYFSETQRNKGNFPGRFSGRQFSNSRSEMNVSTLELGDSALYLCASSPGTNEIADTQYFGPGTRLTVL.

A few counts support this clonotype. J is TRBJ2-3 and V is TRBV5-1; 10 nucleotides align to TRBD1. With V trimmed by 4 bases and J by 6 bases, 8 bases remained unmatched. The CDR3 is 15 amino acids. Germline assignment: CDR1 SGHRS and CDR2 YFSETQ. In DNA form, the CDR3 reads TGCGCCAGCAGCCCGGGACAGGGGAAAGGCGATACGCAGTATTTT. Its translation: CASSPGQGKGDTQYF.

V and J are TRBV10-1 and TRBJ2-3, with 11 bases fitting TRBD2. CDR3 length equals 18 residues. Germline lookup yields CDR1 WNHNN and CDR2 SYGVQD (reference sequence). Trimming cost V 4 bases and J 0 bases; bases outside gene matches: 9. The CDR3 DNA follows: TGCGCCAGCAGTGTGGGCATGACTAGCGGGGTGAGCACAGATACGCAGTATTTT. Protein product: CASSVGMTSGVSTDTQYF.

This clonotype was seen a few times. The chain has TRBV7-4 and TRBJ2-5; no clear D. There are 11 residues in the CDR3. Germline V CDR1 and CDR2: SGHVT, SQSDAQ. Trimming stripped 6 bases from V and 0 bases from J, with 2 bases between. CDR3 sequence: CASRHQETQYF. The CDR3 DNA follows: TGTGCCAGCAGACACCAAGAGACCCAGTACTTC. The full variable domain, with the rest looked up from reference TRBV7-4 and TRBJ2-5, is GAGVSQSPRYKVAKRGRDVALRCDSISGHVTLYWYRQTLGQGSEVLTYSQSDAQRDKSGRPSGRFSAERPERSVSTLKIQRTEQGDSAVYLCASRHQETQYFGPGTRLLVL.

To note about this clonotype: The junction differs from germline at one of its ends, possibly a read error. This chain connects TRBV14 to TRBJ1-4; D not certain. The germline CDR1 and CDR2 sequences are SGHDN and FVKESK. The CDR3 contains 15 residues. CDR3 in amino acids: CASSQDGRIGEKLLF. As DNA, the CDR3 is TGTGCCAGCAGCCAAGATGGGAGGATAGGTGAAAAACTGCTTTTT.

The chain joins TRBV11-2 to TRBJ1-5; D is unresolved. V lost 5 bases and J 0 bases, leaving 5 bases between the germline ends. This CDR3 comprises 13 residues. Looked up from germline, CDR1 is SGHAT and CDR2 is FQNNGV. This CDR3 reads CASSRDSNQPQHF. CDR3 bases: TGTGCCAGCAGCCGGGATAGCAATCAGCCCCAGCATTTT.

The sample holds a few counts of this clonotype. The CDR3 reads CASSQDIGFEQFF. The CDR3 nucleotides read TGCGCCAGCAGCCAAGATATAGGTTTTGAGCAGTTCTTC. This chain links TRBV4-1 with TRBJ2-1; D gene uncertain. There are 13 residues in the CDR3. Germline V gives CDR1 MGHRA, CDR2 YSYEKL. The V and J ends lost 0 bases and 9 bases respectively, with 9 bases between them.

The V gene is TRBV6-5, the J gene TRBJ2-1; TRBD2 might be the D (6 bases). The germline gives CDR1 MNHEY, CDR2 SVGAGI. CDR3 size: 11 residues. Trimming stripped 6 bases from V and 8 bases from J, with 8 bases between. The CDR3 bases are TGTGCCAGCAGCCGGGAGTATGAGCAGTTCTTC. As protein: CASSREYEQFF.

The CDR3 loop reads CSAPGDRLDTEAFF. CDR3 nucleotide sequence: TGCAGCGCCCCCGGGGACAGGTTAGACACTGAAGCTTTCTTT. The rearrangement links TRBV29-1 to TRBJ1-1; 8 bases line up with TRBD1. Germline V gene lookup returns CDR1 SQVTM and CDR2 ANQGSEA. V gave up 7 bases and J gave up 3 bases; unmatched junction bases: 10. The CDR3 totals 14 residues.

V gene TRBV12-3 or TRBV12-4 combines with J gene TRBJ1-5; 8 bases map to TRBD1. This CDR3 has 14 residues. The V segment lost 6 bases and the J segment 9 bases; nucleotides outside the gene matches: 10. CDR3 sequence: CASRGTGRTSPQHF. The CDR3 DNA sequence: TGTGCCAGCAGAGGGACAGGACGGACTTCGCCCCAGCATTTT.

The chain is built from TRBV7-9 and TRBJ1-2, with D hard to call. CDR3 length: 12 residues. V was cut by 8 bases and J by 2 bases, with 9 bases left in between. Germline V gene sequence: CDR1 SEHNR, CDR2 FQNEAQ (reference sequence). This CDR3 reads CASAVVNYGYTF. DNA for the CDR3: TGTGCCAGCGCGGTTGTCAACTATGGCTACACCTTC.

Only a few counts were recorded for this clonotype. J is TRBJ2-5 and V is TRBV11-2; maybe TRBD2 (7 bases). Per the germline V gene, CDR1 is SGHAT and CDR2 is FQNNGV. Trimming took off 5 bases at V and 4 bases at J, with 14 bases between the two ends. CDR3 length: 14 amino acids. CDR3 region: CASSKQGGGETQYF. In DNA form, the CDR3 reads TGTGCCAGCAGCAAACAGGGAGGGGGAGAGACCCAGTACTTC.

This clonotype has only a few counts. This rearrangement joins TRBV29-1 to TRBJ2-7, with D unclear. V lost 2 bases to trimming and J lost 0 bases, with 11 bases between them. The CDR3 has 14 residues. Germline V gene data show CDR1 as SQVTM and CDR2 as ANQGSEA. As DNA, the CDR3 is TGCAGCGTTGAAACAGTATGGCCCTCCTACGAGCAGTACTTC. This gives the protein CSVETVWPSYEQYF.

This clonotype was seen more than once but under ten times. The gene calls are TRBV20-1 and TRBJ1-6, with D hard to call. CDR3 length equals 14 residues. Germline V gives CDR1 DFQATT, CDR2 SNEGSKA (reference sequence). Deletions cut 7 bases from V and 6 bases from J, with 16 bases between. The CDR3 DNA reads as TGCAGTGTTAACCCGGGGATCGGTAATTCACCCCTCCACTTT. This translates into CSVNPGIGNSPLHF.

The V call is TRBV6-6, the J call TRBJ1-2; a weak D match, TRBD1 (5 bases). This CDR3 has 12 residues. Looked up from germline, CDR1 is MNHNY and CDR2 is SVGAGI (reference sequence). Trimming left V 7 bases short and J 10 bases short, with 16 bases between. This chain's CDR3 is CASTRDWGSYTF. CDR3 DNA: TGTGCCAGCACCCGCGATTGGGGCTCCTACACCTTC.

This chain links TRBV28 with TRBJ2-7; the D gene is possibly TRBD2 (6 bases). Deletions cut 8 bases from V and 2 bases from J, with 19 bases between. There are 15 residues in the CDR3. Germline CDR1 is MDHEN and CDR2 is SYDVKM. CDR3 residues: CASEGVGGKTYEQYF. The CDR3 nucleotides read TGTGCCAGCGAGGGAGTCGGGGGTAAGACCTACGAGCAGTACTTC.

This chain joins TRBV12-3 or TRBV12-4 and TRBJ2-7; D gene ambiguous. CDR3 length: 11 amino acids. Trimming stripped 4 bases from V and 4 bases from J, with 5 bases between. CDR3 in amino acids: CASSSTYEQYF. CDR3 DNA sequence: TGTGCCAGCAGTTCTACGTACGAGCAGTACTTC.

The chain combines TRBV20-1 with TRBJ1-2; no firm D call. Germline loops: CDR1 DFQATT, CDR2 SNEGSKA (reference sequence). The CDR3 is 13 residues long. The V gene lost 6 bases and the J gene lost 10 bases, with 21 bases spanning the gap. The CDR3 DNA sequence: TGCAGTGCACTCGGACGGATCCGCGGGGACTACACCTTC. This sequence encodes CSALGRIRGDYTF.

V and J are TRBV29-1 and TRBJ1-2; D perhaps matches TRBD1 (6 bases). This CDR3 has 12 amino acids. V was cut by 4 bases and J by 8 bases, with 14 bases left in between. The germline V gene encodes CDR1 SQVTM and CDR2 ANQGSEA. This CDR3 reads CSVGRGQEGYTF. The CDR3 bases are TGCAGCGTTGGTCGGGGGCAGGAGGGCTACACCTTC.

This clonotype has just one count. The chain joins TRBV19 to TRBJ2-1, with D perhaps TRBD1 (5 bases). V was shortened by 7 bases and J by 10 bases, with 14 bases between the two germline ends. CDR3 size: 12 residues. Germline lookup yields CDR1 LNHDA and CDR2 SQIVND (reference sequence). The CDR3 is CASKGPYPEQFF. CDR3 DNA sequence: TGTGCCAGTAAGGGGCCCTACCCCGAGCAGTTCTTC.

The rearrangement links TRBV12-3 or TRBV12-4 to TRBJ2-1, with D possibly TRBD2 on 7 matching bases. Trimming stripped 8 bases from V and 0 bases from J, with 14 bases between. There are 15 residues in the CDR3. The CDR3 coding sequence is TGTGCCAGCCGGTTGGGGGGGCACTCCTACAATGAGCAGTTCTTC. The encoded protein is CASRLGGHSYNEQFF.